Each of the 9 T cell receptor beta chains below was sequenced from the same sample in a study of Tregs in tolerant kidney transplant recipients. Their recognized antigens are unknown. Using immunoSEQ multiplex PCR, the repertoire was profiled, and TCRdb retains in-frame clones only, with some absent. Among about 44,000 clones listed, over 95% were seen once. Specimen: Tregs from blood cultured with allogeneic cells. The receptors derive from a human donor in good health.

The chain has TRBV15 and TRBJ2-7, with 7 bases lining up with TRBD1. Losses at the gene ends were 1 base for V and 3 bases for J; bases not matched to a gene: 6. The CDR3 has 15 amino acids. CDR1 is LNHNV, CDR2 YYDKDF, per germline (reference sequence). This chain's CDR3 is CATSRVLHRGYEQYF. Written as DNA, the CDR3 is TGTGCCACCAGCAGAGTGCTCCACAGGGGCTACGAGCAGTACTTC.

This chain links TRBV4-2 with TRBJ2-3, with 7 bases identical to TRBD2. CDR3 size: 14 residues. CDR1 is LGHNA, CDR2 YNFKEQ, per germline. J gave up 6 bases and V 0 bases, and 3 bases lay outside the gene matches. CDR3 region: CASSQDSGRDTQYF. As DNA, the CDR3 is TGTGCCAGCAGCCAAGATTCCGGGAGGGATACGCAGTATTTT.

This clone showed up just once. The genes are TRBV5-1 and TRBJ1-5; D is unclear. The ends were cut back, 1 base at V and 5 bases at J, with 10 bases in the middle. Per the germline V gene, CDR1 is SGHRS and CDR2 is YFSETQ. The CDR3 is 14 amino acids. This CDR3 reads CASSLIGLDQPQHF. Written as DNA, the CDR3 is TGCGCCAGCAGCTTGATAGGGCTGGATCAGCCCCAGCATTTT.

The CDR3 DNA sequence: TGTGCCAGCAGCTCGCCGGGCTCCTCTCGGTACGAGCAGTACTTC. Translation: CASSSPGSSRYEQYF. The V gene is TRBV7-9, the J gene TRBJ2-7; D gene unclear. V was clipped by 4 bases and J by 4 bases, with 17 bases between them. The CDR3 consists of 15 residues. The germline V gene has CDR1 SEHNR and CDR2 FQNEAQ (reference sequence). Variable domain in full (rest from reference TRBV7-9 and TRBJ2-7): DTGVSQNPRHKITKRGQNVTFRCDPISEHNRLYWYRQTLGQGPEFLTYFQNEAQLEKSRLLSDRFSAERPKGSFSTLEIQRTEQGDSAMYLCASSSPGSSRYEQYFGPGTRLTVT.

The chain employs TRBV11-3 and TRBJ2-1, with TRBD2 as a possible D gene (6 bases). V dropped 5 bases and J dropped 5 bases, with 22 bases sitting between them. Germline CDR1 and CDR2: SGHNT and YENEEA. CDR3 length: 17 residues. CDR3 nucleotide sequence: TGTGCCAGCAGCCCTCCCCTTTCTAGCGAGGCCAACAATGAGCAGTTCTTC. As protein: CASSPPLSSEANNEQFF.

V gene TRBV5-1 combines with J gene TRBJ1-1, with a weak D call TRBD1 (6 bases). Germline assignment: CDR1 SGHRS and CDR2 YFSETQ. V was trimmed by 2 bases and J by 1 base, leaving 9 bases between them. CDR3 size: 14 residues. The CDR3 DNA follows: TGCGCCAGCAGCTTCCAACAGGGGAACACTGAAGCTTTCTTT. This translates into CASSFQQGNTEAFF. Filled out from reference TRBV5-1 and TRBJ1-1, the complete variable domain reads KAGVTQTPRYLIKTRGQQVTLSCSPISGHRSVSWYQQTPGQGLQFLFEYFSETQRNKGNFPGRFSGRQFSNSRSEMNVSTLELGDSALYLCASSFQQGNTEAFFGQGTRLTVV.

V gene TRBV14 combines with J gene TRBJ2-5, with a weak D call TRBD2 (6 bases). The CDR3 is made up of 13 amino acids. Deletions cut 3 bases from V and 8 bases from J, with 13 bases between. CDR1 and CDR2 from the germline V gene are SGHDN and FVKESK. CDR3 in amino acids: CASSHAGTSTQYF. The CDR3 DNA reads TGTGCCAGCAGCCACGCCGGGACTTCCACCCAGTACTTC.

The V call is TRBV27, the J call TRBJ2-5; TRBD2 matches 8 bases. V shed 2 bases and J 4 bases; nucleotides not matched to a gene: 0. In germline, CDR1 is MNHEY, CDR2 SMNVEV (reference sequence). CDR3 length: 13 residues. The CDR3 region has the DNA TGTGCCAGCAGTTTACGGGGGGGAGAGACCCAGTACTTC. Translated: CASSLRGGETQYF.

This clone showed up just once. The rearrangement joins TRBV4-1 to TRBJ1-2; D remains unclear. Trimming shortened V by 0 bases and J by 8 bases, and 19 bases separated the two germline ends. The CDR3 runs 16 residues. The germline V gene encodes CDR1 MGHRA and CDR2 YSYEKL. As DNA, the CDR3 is TGCGCCAGCAGCCAAGATCCCTTAGGAGCTTTGCGGGGCTACACCTTC. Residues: CASSQDPLGALRGYTF.